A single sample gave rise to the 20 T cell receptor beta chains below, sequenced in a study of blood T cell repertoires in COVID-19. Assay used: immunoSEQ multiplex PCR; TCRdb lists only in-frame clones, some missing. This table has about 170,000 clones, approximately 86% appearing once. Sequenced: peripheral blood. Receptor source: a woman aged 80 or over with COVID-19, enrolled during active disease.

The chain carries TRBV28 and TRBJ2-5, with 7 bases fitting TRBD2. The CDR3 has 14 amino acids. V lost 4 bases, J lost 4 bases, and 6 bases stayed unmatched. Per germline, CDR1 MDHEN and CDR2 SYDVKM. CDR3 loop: CASSSMTSLETQYF. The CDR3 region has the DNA TGTGCCAGCAGTTCCATGACTAGCCTAGAGACCCAGTACTTC.

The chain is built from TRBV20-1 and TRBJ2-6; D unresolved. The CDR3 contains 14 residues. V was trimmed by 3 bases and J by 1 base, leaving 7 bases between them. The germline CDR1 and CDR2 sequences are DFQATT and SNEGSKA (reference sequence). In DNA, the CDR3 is TGCAGTGCTAGTTTTCTGTCTGGGGCCAACGTCCTGACTTTC. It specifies CSASFLSGANVLTF.

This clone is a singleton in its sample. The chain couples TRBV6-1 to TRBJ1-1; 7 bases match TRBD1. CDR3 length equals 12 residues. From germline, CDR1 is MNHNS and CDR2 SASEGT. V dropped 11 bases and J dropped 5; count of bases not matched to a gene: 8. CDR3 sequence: CAPVGTATEAFF. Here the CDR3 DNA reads TGTGCCCCCGTGGGGACAGCGACTGAAGCTTTCTTT.

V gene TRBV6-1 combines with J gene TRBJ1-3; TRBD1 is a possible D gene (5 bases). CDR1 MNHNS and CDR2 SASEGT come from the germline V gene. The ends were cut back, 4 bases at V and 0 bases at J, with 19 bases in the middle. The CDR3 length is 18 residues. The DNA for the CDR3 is TGTGCCAGCAGTGCCCTCGGACACGGCGTAGGCTCTGGAAACACCATATATTTT. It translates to CASSALGHGVGSGNTIYF.

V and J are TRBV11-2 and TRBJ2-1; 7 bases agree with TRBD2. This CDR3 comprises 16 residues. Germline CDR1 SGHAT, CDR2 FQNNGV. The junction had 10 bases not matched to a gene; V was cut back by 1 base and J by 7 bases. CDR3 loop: CASSLVLAALRNEQFF. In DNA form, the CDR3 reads TGTGCCAGCAGCTTAGTTCTAGCGGCCCTGCGGAATGAGCAGTTCTTC. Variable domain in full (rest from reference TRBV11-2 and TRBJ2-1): EAGVAQSPRYKIIEKRQSVAFWCNPISGHATLYWYQQILGQGPKLLIQFQNNGVVDDSQLPKDRFSAERLKGVDSTLKIQPAKLEDSAVYLCASSLVLAALRNEQFFGPGTRLTVL.

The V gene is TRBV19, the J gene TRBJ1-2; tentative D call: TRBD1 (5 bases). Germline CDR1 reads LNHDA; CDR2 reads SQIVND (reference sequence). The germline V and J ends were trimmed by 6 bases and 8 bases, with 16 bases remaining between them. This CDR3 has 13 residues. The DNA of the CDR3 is TGTGCCAGTAGAATTCAGGGATTACAAGGCTACACCTTC. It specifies CASRIQGLQGYTF.

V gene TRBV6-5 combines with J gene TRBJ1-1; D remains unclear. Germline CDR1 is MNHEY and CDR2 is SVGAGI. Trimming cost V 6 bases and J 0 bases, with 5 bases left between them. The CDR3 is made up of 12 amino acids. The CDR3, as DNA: TGTGCCAGCAGCTCAGTGAACACTGAAGCTTTCTTT. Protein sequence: CASSSVNTEAFF.

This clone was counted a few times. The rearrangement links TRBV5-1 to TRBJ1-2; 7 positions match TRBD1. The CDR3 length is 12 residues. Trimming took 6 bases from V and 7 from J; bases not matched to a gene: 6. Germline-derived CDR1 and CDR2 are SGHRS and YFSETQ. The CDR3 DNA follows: TGCGCCAGCACCACAGGGGATGGTGGCTACACCTTC. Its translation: CASTTGDGGYTF. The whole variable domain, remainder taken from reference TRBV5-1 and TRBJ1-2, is KAGVTQTPRYLIKTRGQQVTLSCSPISGHRSVSWYQQTPGQGLQFLFEYFSETQRNKGNFPGRFSGRQFSNSRSEMNVSTLELGDSALYLCASTTGDGGYTFGSGTRLTVV.

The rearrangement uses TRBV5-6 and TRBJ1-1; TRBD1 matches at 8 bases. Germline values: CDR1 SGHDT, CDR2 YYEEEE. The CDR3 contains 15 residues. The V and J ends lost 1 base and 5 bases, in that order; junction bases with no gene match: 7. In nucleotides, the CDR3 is TGTGCCAGCAGCTTGCGTCCAGGGGGCGAGACTGAAGCTTTCTTT. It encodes CASSLRPGGETEAFF.

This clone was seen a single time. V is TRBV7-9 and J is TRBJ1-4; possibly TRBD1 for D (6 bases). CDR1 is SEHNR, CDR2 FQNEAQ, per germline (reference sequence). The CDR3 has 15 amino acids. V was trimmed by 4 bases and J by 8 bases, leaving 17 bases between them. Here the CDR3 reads CASSSQQGGGEKLFF. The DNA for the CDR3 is TGTGCCAGCAGCTCGCAACAGGGTGGTGGGGAAAAACTGTTTTTT. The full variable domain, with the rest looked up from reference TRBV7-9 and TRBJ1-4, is DTGVSQNPRHKITKRGQNVTFRCDPISEHNRLYWYRQTLGQGPEFLTYFQNEAQLEKSRLLSDRFSAERPKGSFSTLEIQRTEQGDSAMYLCASSSQQGGGEKLFFGSGTQLSVL.

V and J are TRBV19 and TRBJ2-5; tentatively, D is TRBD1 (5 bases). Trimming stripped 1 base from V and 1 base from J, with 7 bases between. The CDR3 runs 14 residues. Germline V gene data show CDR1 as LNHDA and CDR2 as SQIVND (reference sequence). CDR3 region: CASSIGQTQETQYF. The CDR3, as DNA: TGTGCCAGTAGTATAGGACAGACCCAAGAGACCCAGTACTTC.

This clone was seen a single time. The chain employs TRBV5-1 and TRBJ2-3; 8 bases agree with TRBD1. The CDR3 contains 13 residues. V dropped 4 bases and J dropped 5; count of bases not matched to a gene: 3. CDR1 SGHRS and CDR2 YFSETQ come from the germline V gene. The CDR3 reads CASSTTGEDTQYF. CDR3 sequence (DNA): TGCGCCAGCAGCACGACAGGGGAAGATACGCAGTATTTT.

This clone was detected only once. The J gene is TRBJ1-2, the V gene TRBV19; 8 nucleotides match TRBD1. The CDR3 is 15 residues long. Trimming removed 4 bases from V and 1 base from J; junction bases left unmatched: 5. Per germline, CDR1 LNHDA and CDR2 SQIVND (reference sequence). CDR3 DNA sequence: TGTGCCAGTAGTAACCACAGGGGGATTAACTATGGCTACACCTTC. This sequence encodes CASSNHRGINYGYTF. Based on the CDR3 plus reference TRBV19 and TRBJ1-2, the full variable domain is DGGITQSPKYLFRKEGQNVTLSCEQNLNHDAMYWYRQDPGQGLRLIYYSQIVNDFQKGDIAEGYSVSREKKESFPLTVTSAQKNPTAFYLCASSNHRGINYGYTFGSGTRLTVV.

CDR3 amino acids: CATSPDRGPNEKLFF. CDR3 nucleotides: TGTGCCACCAGCCCAGACAGGGGCCCTAATGAAAAACTGTTTTTT. The V call is TRBV15, the J call TRBJ1-4; the match to TRBD1 covers 8 bases. This CDR3 spans 15 amino acids. The V gene end was trimmed by 5 bases and the J gene end by 3 bases; junction bases not matched to a gene: 5. The V gene's germline CDR1 is LNHNV and CDR2 YYDKDF (reference sequence).

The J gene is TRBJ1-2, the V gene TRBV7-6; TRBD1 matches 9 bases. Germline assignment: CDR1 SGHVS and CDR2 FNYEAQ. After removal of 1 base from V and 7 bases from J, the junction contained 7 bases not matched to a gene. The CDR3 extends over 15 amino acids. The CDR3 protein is CASSLEVQGAGGYTF. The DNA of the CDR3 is TGTGCCAGCAGCTTAGAGGTACAGGGGGCCGGTGGCTACACCTTC.

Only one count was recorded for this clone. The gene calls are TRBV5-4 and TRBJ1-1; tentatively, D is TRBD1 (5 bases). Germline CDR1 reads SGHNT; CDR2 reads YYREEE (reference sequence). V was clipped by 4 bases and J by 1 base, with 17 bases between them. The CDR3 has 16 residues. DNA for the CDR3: TGTGCCAGCAGCGGCGGGACTCAAGGTAGGAACACTGAAGCTTTCTTT. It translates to CASSGGTQGRNTEAFF.

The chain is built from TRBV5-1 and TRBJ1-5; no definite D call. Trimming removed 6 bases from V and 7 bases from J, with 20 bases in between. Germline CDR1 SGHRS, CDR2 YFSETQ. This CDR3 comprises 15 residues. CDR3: CASISRLLIVQPQHF. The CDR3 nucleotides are TGCGCCAGCATTTCCCGGTTGCTAATTGTGCAGCCCCAGCATTTT.

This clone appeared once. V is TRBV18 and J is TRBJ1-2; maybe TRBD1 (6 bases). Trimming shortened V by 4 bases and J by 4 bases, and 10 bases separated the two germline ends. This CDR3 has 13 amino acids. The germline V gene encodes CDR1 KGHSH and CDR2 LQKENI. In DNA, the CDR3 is TGTGCCAGCTCACTCGAGACAGGCTATGGCTACACCTTC. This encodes CASSLETGYGYTF.

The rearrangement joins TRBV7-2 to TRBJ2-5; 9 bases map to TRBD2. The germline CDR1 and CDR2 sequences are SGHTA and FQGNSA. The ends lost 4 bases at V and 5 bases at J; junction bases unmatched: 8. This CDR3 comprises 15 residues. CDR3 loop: CASSSLAGPGETQYF. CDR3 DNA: TGTGCCAGCAGCTCCCTAGCGGGACCCGGGGAGACCCAGTACTTC.

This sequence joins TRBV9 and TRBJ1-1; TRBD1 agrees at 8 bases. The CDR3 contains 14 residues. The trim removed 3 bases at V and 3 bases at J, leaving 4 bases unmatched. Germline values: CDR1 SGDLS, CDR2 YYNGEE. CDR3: CASSAADRDTEAFF. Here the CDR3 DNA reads TGTGCCAGCAGCGCGGCGGACAGGGACACTGAAGCTTTCTTT. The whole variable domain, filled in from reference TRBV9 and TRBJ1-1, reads DSGVTQTPKHLITATGQRVTLRCSPRSGDLSVYWYQQSLDQGLQFLIQYYNGEERAKGNILERFSAQQFPDLHSELNLSSLELGDSALYFCASSAADRDTEAFFGQGTRLTVV.